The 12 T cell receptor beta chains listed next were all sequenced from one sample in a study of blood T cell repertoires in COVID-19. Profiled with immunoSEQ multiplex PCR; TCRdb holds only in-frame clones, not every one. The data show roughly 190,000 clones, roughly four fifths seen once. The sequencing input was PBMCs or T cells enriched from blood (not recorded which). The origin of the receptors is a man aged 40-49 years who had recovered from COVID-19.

CDR3 loop: CASSEEWDRGHTQYF. The CDR3 DNA is TGTGCCAGCAGTGAGGAATGGGACAGGGGGCATACGCAGTATTTT. J is TRBJ2-3 and V is TRBV2; TRBD1 matches at 12 bases. The J segment lost 7 bases and the V segment lost 3 bases, leaving 5 bases of the junction unmatched. The CDR3 is 15 amino acids. In germline, CDR1 is SNHLY, CDR2 FYNNEI.

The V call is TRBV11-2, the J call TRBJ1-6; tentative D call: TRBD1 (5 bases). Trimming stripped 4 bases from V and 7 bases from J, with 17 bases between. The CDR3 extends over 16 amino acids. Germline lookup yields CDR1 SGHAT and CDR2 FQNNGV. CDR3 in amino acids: CASSSVGGGGNSPLHF. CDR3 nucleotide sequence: TGTGCCAGCAGCTCCGTTGGGGGAGGAGGGAATTCACCCCTCCACTTT.

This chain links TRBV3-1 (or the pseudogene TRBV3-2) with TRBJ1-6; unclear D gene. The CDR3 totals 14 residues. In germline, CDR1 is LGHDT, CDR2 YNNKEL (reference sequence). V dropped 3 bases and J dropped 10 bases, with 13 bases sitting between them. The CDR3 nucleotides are TGTGCCAGCAGCCACGCCGGGAGAGGGTCACCCCTCCACTTT. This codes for CASSHAGRGSPLHF.

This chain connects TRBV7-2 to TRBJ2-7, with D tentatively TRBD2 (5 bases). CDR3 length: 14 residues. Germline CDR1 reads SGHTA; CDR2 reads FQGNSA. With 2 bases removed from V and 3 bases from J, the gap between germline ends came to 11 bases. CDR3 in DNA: TGTGCCAGCAGCTTACCACTAGTATTCTACGAGCAGTACGTC. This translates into CASSLPLVFYEQYV.

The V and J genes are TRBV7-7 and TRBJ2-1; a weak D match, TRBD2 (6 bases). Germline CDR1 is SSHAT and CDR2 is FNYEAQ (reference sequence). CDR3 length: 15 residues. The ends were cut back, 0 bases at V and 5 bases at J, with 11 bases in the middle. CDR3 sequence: CASSLAWGVNNEQFF. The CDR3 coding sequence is TGTGCCAGCAGCTTAGCGTGGGGGGTAAACAATGAGCAGTTCTTC.

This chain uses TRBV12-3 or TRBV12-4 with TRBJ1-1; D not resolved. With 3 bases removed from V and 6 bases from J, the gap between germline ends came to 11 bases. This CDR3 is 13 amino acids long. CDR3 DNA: TGTGCCAGCAGTTTGACACTCAGGCCTGAAGCTTTCTTT. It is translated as CASSLTLRPEAFF.

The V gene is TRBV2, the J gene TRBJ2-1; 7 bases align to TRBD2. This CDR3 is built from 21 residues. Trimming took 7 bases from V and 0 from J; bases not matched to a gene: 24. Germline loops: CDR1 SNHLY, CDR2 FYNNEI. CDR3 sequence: CASKEDPWASGSTLSYNEQFF. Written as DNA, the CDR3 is TGTGCCAGCAAGGAGGACCCGTGGGCTAGCGGCTCGACCCTCTCCTACAATGAGCAGTTCTTC.

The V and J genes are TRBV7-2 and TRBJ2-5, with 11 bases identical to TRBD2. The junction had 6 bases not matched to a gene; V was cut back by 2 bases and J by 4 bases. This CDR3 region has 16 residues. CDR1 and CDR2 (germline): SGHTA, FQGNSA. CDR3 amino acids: CASSLRLAGGGETQYF. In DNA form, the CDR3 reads TGTGCCAGCAGCTTAAGGCTAGCGGGGGGCGGAGAGACCCAGTACTTC.

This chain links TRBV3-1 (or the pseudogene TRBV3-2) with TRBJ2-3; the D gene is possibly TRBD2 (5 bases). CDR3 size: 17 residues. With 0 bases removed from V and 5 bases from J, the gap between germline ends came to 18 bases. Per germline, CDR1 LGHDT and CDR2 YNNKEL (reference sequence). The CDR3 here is CASSQEGSRTRGDTQYF. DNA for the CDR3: TGTGCCAGCAGCCAAGAGGGTTCCCGGACTCGCGGAGATACGCAGTATTTT.

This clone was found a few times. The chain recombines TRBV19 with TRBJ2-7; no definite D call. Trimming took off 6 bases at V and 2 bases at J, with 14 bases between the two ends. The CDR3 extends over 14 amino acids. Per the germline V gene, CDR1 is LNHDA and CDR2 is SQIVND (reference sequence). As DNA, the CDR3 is TGTGCCAGTAGGGTGGCAGTCCAAACCTACGAGCAGTACTTC. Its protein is CASRVAVQTYEQYF.

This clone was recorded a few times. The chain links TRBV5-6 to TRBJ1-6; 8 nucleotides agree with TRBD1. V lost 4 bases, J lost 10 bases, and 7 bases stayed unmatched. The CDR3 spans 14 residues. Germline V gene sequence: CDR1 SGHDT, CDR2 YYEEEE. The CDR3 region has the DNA TGTGCCAGCAGCGGGGACAGGAGTGGCTCACCCCTCCACTTT. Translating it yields CASSGDRSGSPLHF.

CDR3 in DNA: TGTGCCAGCAGCTCAGGACAGCAAGAGACCCAGTACTTC. This gives the protein CASSSGQQETQYF. The chain is built from TRBV7-3 and TRBJ2-5; D is perhaps TRBD1 (6 bases). The length of the CDR3 is 13 residues. The germline V gene has CDR1 SGHTA and CDR2 FQGTGA. V was trimmed by 4 bases and J by 2 bases, leaving 8 bases between them.